Sequencing of this TCR beta chain was carried out in a study of T cell responses to AZD1222 COVID-19 vaccine (dated by TCRdb to the early 2020s). A note on the overall study: TCR sequencing was performed for 230 to 250 trial participants, of whom around 210 were given two doses of AZD1222 and around 25 were given two doses of MenACWY control vaccine. Trial participants were enrolled by age into subgroups of 18-55, 56-69 and 70-plus years, and approximately 150, 30 and 60 TCR-sequenced participants, respectively, were included in these subgroups.

The CDR3 regions of human TCRbeta chains were analyzed by immunosequencing. The source study handled its data this way. Repertoire TCRs were checked for matches against a reference library of SARS-CoV-2-specific TCRs that had been generated using the MIRA antigen-specificity platform. Breadth was defined as the fraction of unique TCRs that were SARS-CoV-2-associated. Depth was defined as the fraction of total T cells that were SARS-CoV-2-associated. Using the MIRA data, every spike-specific TCR was mapped to the spike region that the TCR reacted to and assigned to either a CD4 or a CD8 class. Log10-transformed breadth and depth values were compared by one-way ANOVA with Sidak's multiple comparisons tests. This immuneACCESS table, as held by TCRdb, lists in-frame sequences with V and J called but not all clones. Of the missing ones, under half trace to an unresolved V gene in checked studies; the others have no known cause. V and J calls plus clone size are reproduced from that table; the DNA served to infer D and trimming. This sample holds roughly 69,000 clones; 80% were observed only once. The top ten hold over 13% of the sample.

Worth noting for this clone: No antigen is known for it. The sample holds no much larger clone one base away, and base qualities are not on file.

What the research found in general, with its limitations: Conclusions about previously exposed vaccinees are limited, since just 6 or 7 AZD1222 recipients were seropositive for SARS-CoV-2 at baseline. Reportedly, close to half of the unique spike-specific TCRs recognized epitopes lying outside the regions that are mutated in the B.1.351 and B.1.1.7 variants. Vaccine-associated CD4 TCRs spanned the whole spike protein, with dominant responses in regions 160-218 and 743-854. The 56-69-year group was small, and its depth increase did not reach significance, likely because of low power. Participants were mostly white British, with more females than males. The authors suggested clonal diversity may have been underestimated. Spike-specific TCR breadth and depth rose significantly after two AZD1222 doses compared with day 0 and with MenACWY recipients. Because no day 14 peak-response samples were available, repertoires were characterized only after the peak T cell response.

What this sample's time point label stands for: about 28 days (+/-7) after the second vaccine dose. AZD1222 recipients with second doses at about 4 weeks or about 12 weeks were pooled, because spike-specific TCR depth and breadth did not differ between schedules. Samples from vaccinated people were obtained from the UK trials COV001 and COV002, which included a single-blind randomized controlled phase 2/3 trial of AZD1222 (ChAdOx1 nCoV-19) in healthy adults. For TCRbeta chain sequencing, PBMC samples were collected from trial participants at day 0 and at day 28 after the second dose. The sequenced sample was peripheral blood, obtained 28 days after the second AZD1222 dose. This sequence was found in an adult who received the AZD1222 COVID-19 vaccine.

The CDR3 protein is CASSPQFASGGAGETQYF. The sequence in DNA is TGTGCCAGCTCACCACAATTCGCCAGCGGGGGGGCCGGGGAGACCCAGTACTTC. The chain links TRBV18 with TRBJ2-5; 10 middle bases align to TRBD2. Compared with germline, V lacks 1 base and J lacks 5 bases; bases without a gene match: 13. CDR1 and CDR2, looked up from the germline V gene, are KGHSH and LQKENI. The CDR3 starts with the cysteine, ends with the phenylalanine, and has 18 residues. The kept DNA is CDR3 alone, 54 bases in frame from the first base.